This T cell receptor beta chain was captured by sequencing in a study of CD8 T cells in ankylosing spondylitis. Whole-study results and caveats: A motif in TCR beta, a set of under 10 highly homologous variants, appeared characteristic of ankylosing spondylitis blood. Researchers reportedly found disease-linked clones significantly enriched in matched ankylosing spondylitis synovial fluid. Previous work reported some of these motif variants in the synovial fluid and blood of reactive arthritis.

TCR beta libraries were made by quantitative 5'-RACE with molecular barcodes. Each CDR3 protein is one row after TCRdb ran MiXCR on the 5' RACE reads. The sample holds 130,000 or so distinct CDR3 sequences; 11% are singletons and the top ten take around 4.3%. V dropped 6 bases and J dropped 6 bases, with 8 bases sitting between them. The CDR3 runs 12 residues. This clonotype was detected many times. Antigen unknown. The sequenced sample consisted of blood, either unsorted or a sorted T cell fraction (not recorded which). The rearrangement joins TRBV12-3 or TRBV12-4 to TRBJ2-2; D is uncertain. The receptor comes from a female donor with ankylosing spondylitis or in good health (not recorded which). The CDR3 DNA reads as TGTGCCAGCAGCCTGGGGTCCGGGGAGCTGTTTTTT. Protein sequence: CASSLGSGELFF.